The entry below gives a single TCR beta chain sequence along with its context. No antigen is known for it. Assay: immunoSEQ multiplex PCR; the TCRdb copy retains only in-frame clones and omits some. The table has roughly 90,000 clones, about 90% seen once; the top ten hold approximately 6%. The entry originates in a study of graft-versus-host responses after intestinal transplantation. Overall study context: Multivisceral, liver-intestinal, or isolated intestinal transplants were performed in recipients. Anti-thymocyte globulin served as induction for all recipients, who then took tacrolimus and steroids for about three years.

Germline lookup yields CDR1 SQVTM and CDR2 ANQGSEA. V was cut by 7 bases and J by 6 bases, with 20 bases left in between. This CDR3 comprises 14 residues. General study findings and limits: Early after transplant, HvG declines were associated with peak levels of circulating GvH clones.

The V and J genes are TRBV29-1 and TRBJ2-3; D is perhaps TRBD1 or TRBD2 (6 bases each). This TCR was sampled from a human donor who received an intestinal transplant. The specimen was unstimulated CD8+ T cells sorted from spleen or lymph node cells, collected before intestinal transplant. This CDR3 reads CSGLAEGGADTQYF. The CDR3 DNA reads TGCAGCGGATTAGCGGAGGGGGGTGCGGATACGCAGTATTTT.